One and the same sample provided the 23 T cell receptor beta chains below, sequenced in a study of OX40 agonist ivuxolimab in advanced cancers. TCRdb keeps only in-frame clones here, not all; method: immunoSEQ multiplex PCR. The sample includes approximately 52,000 clones, 80% to 85% of them seen just once. This material consisted of CD4+ or CD8+ T cells sorted from blood, taken in a trial of the OX40 agonist ivuxolimab. The receptor set was obtained from an adult with an advanced solid tumor such as melanoma, head and neck, liver or kidney cancer.

This rearrangement joins TRBV6-5 to TRBJ1-1, with D perhaps matching TRBD1 (6 bases). CDR3 length: 15 amino acids. Per the germline V gene, CDR1 is MNHEY and CDR2 is SVGAGI. V was trimmed by 4 bases and J by 8 bases, leaving 20 bases between them. The CDR3 reads CASSFAGTRSSEAFF. CDR3 bases: TGTGCCAGCAGTTTCGCCGGGACACGGAGCTCAGAAGCTTTCTTT.

This clone was recorded a few times. The chain links TRBV6-1 to TRBJ2-1; TRBD2 matches 8 bases. The V segment lost 2 bases and the J segment 6 bases; nucleotides outside the gene matches: 6. Germline V lookup: CDR1 MNHNS, CDR2 SASEGT. The CDR3 spans 15 residues. The CDR3 loop reads CASSEPGGPLNEQFF. CDR3 coding DNA: TGTGCCAGCAGTGAACCGGGGGGGCCCCTCAATGAGCAGTTCTTC.

The V and J genes are TRBV10-3 and TRBJ2-2; a weak D match, TRBD1 (5 bases). CDR1 ENHRY and CDR2 SYGVKD come from the germline V gene. The V and J ends lost 6 bases and 2 bases respectively, with 7 bases between them. CDR3 length equals 13 residues. Here the CDR3 reads CAIRTVNTGELFF. The DNA of the CDR3 is TGTGCCATCAGGACAGTAAACACCGGGGAGCTGTTTTTT.

V is TRBV9 and J is TRBJ2-1; 8 nucleotides align to TRBD1. V lost 4 bases to trimming and J lost 0 bases; unmatched junction nucleotides: 6. The CDR3 is 16 residues long. Germline assignment: CDR1 SGDLS and CDR2 YYNGEE. The CDR3 DNA reads TGTGCCAGCAGCCCAGGGGGCGACAGCTCCTACAATGAGCAGTTCTTC. Amino acids: CASSPGGDSSYNEQFF. Full variable domain (outside the CDR3, taken from reference TRBV9 and TRBJ2-1): DSGVTQTPKHLITATGQRVTLRCSPRSGDLSVYWYQQSLDQGLQFLIQYYNGEERAKGNILERFSAQQFPDLHSELNLSSLELGDSALYFCASSPGGDSSYNEQFFGPGTRLTVL.

The gene calls are TRBV6-1 and TRBJ2-7; D is unclear. This CDR3 region has 13 residues. From germline, CDR1 is MNHNS and CDR2 SASEGT. Trimming took off 3 bases at V and 4 bases at J, with 10 bases between the two ends. The CDR3 protein is CASSESLGYEQYF. DNA for the CDR3: TGTGCCAGCAGTGAGAGTTTGGGGTACGAGCAGTACTTC.

In this sample, this clone turned up once. The V gene is TRBV5-1, the J gene TRBJ1-5, with D possibly matching TRBD1 (6 bases). Germline CDR1 is SGHRS and CDR2 is YFSETQ. V lost 3 bases to trimming and J lost 4 bases, with 14 bases between them. The CDR3 consists of 15 residues. The CDR3 DNA is TGCGCCAGCAGCTACGACCATACAGGGAATCAGCCCCAGCATTTT. Translation gives CASSYDHTGNQPQHF.

The CDR3 here is CASRRPGDNEQFF. CDR3 coding DNA: TGTGCCAGCAGGCGCCCGGGGGACAATGAGCAGTTCTTC. V usage is TRBV2 and J usage is TRBJ2-1; D might be TRBD2 (6 bases). The CDR3 loop spans 13 amino acids. Germline loops: CDR1 SNHLY, CDR2 FYNNEI. Trimming cost V 6 bases and J 5 bases, with 11 bases left between them.

The chain uses TRBV7-2 and TRBJ1-2; D may be TRBD1 (5 bases). The CDR3 totals 14 residues. CDR1 and CDR2 from the germline V gene are SGHTA and FQGNSA. V gave up 2 bases and J gave up 5 bases, with 12 bases separating them. The CDR3 loop reads CASSLLRQTYGYTF. CDR3 DNA: TGTGCCAGCAGCTTACTTCGACAGACGTATGGCTACACCTTC.

This chain links TRBV7-3 with TRBJ1-2; D might be TRBD1 (6 bases). Germline V gene lookup returns CDR1 SGHTA and CDR2 FQGTGA. The V end lost 5 bases, the J end lost 2 bases, and 9 bases lay between the germline ends. The CDR3 extends over 13 amino acids. The CDR3 DNA sequence: TGTGCCAGCAGCCCACAGGGAAACTATGGCTACACCTTC. Amino acid sequence: CASSPQGNYGYTF.

The chain joins TRBV2 to TRBJ1-2, with D perhaps TRBD1 (5 bases). The germline V gene encodes CDR1 SNHLY and CDR2 FYNNEI. CDR3 size: 17 residues. Trimming stripped 2 bases from V and 4 bases from J, with 20 bases between. The CDR3 DNA is TGTGCCAGCAGTGAACTGGGGCGAGGCGGTGCTTCCTATGGCTACACCTTC. It yields the protein CASSELGRGGASYGYTF.

The rearrangement links TRBV10-3 to TRBJ2-5; tentatively, D is TRBD1 (5 bases). There are 11 residues in the CDR3. V was cut by 8 bases and J by 4 bases, with 8 bases left in between. Germline V CDR1 and CDR2: ENHRY, SYGVKD. CDR3 region: CAIQGGETQYF. In DNA, the CDR3 is TGTGCCATCCAGGGTGGAGAGACCCAGTACTTC.

The chain has TRBV5-1 and TRBJ1-6; 7 positions agree with TRBD1. The V gene end was trimmed by 4 bases and the J gene end by 9 bases; junction bases not matched to a gene: 7. In germline, CDR1 is SGHRS, CDR2 YFSETQ. The CDR3 sequence is 14 residues long. The CDR3 region has the DNA TGCGCCAGCAGCCAGGACAGGTTTCGTTCACCCCTCCACTTT. This translates into CASSQDRFRSPLHF. Looking up the rest from reference TRBV5-1 and TRBJ1-6 gives the full variable domain: KAGVTQTPRYLIKTRGQQVTLSCSPISGHRSVSWYQQTPGQGLQFLFEYFSETQRNKGNFPGRFSGRQFSNSRSEMNVSTLELGDSALYLCASSQDRFRSPLHFGNGTRLTVT.

The chain couples TRBV7-3 to TRBJ2-2; D is perhaps TRBD1 (5 bases). The germline CDR1 and CDR2 sequences are SGHTA and FQGTGA. V gave up 6 bases and J gave up 1 base, with 12 bases separating them. The CDR3 loop spans 15 amino acids. The CDR3 reads CASSSPQGNTGELFF. For the CDR3, the DNA is TGTGCCAGCAGTAGTCCCCAGGGGAACACCGGGGAGCTGTTTTTT.

This sequence joins TRBV7-3 and TRBJ2-5; the match to TRBD2 covers 7 bases. V trimming: 4 bases; J trimming: 2 bases; junction bases outside the gene matches: 4. Germline loops: CDR1 SGHTA, CDR2 FQGTGA. The CDR3 has 14 amino acids. CDR3 nucleotide sequence: TGTGCCAGCAGCTCCAACGGGGGGCAAGAGACCCAGTACTTC. The encoded protein is CASSSNGGQETQYF.

This clone was seen once. This CDR3 is CASSLEGGAPVNNSPLHF. In DNA form, the CDR3 reads TGTGCCAGCAGTCTGGAAGGAGGGGCCCCCGTTAATAATTCACCCCTCCACTTT. J is TRBJ1-6 and V is TRBV7-3; a possible D gene is TRBD1 (5 bases). Between the trimmed V and J ends, which lost 6 bases and 5 bases, there was a span of 23 bases. Looked up from germline, CDR1 is SGHTA and CDR2 is FQGTGA. This CDR3 has 18 residues.

This clone showed up just a few times. The chain is built from TRBV9 and TRBJ1-6; D not resolved. Trimming cost V 0 bases and J 11 bases, with 15 bases left between them. Per germline, CDR1 SGDLS and CDR2 YYNGEE. The CDR3 loop spans 15 amino acids. The CDR3 reads CASSVEGYGETPLHF. For the CDR3, the DNA is TGTGCCAGCAGCGTAGAAGGGTACGGAGAGACACCCCTCCACTTT.

This chain uses TRBV7-3 with TRBJ2-2, with a weak D call TRBD1 (6 bases). The CDR3 runs 15 residues. V lost 2 bases to trimming and J lost 9 bases, with 16 bases between them. From germline, CDR1 is SGHTA and CDR2 FQGTGA. CDR3 sequence: CASSLAPTGWRELFF. CDR3 bases: TGTGCCAGCAGCTTAGCTCCAACAGGGTGGCGGGAGCTGTTTTTT.

V usage is TRBV9 and J usage is TRBJ1-2, with D perhaps matching TRBD1 (6 bases). Trimming removed 0 bases at V and 8 bases at J, with 20 bases between. The CDR3 is made up of 16 amino acids. CDR1 is SGDLS and CDR2 is YYNGEE in the germline V gene. CDR3 region: CASSVGAVGRGVGYTF. CDR3 in DNA: TGTGCCAGCAGCGTAGGAGCTGTTGGCAGGGGTGTCGGCTACACCTTC.

The chain carries TRBV7-9 and TRBJ2-1; D uncertain. V lost 1 base, J lost 8 bases, and 9 bases lay in between. The CDR3 is made up of 13 amino acids. Looked up from germline, CDR1 is SEHNR and CDR2 is FQNEAQ (reference sequence). In DNA, the CDR3 is TGTGCCAGCAGCTTAGGGCCGCGCGATGAGCAGTTCTTC. Translating it yields CASSLGPRDEQFF.

The chain has TRBV19 and TRBJ2-7; perhaps D is TRBD1 or TRBD2 (5 bases each). The germline gives CDR1 LNHDA, CDR2 SQIVND (reference sequence). Trimming removed 6 bases from V and 6 bases from J, with 15 bases in between. The CDR3 is 13 amino acids. The CDR3 bases are TGTGCCAGTAGCCGACCCCAGGGAGCCGAGCAGTACTTC. This gives the protein CASSRPQGAEQYF.

This rearrangement joins TRBV4-2 to TRBJ2-3; 9 bases align to TRBD2. The CDR3 has 16 amino acids. Germline trimming cut 0 bases from V and 14 bases from J; bases unmatched to any gene: 15. Germline V lookup: CDR1 LGHNA, CDR2 YNFKEQ. The CDR3 nucleotides are TGTGCCAGCAGCCAAGAGGCGGGGGGGGCACCCCTCTCTCGGTATTTT. This gives the protein CASSQEAGGAPLSRYF.

This clone came up once. This CDR3 reads CASSLRVIQPPNTEAFF. CDR3 DNA: TGTGCCAGCAGCTTGAGGGTAATACAGCCCCCGAACACTGAAGCTTTCTTT. The genes are TRBV5-6 and TRBJ1-1; D call uncertain. Germline V gene sequence: CDR1 SGHDT, CDR2 YYEEEE. The V gene lost 1 base and the J gene lost 1 base, with 17 bases spanning the gap. The CDR3 is made up of 17 amino acids.

The rearrangement uses TRBV28 and TRBJ2-5; D unclear. The V gene's germline CDR1 is MDHEN and CDR2 SYDVKM. The CDR3 runs 12 residues. Trimming removed 6 bases at V and 2 bases at J, with 7 bases between. This chain's CDR3 is CASRQSQETQYF. The DNA for the CDR3 is TGTGCCAGCAGGCAATCTCAAGAGACCCAGTACTTC.